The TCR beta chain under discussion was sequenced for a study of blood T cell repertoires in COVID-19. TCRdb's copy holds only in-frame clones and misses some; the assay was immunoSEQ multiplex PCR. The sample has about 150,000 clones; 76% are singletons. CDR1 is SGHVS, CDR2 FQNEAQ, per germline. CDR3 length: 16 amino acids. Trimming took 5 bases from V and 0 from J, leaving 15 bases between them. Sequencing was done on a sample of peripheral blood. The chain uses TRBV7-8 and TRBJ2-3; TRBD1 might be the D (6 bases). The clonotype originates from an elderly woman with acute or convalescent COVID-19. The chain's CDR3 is CASSPRGSGSTDTQYF. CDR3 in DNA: TGTGCCAGCAGCCCAAGGGGGAGCGGTAGCACAGATACGCAGTATTTT.